This TCR beta chain was obtained from a study of chemoradiotherapy in HPV16-positive cancers. Study at large: Candidate HPV-specific T-cell clones and common TCR motifs came from functional assays in two HPV16-positive patients.

Trimming removed 6 bases from V and 0 bases from J, with 11 bases in between. The CDR3 has 14 residues. Per the germline V gene, CDR1 is SNHLY and CDR2 is FYNNEI. Comments on this clone: Its matching antigen is unknown.

Findings and caveats of the study: HPV-specific T cells were functionally defined from only two HPV16-positive patients.

The repertoire was sequenced with immunoSEQ multiplex PCR; TCRdb's copy has only in-frame clones and lacks some. The table records some 25,000 clones, 94% of them present only once. This receptor was taken from a human donor with HPV-associated anogenital cancer. Collection of the sample occurred from a patient who underwent chemoradiotherapy. This chain joins TRBV2 and TRBJ1-2; tentative D call: TRBD1 (5 bases). The CDR3 is CASRGDGANYGYTF. CDR3 in DNA: TGTGCCAGCAGGGGGGACGGCGCTAACTATGGCTACACCTTC.